This record covers a single T cell receptor (beta chain). The record originates from a study of blood T cell repertoires in COVID-19. For the study at large: Nucleic acid was either cDNA or gDNA, and it came from T cells, B-cell-depleted T cells, or PBMCs.

The CDR3 sequence is 14 residues long. Germline-derived CDR1 and CDR2 are LNHDA and SQIVND (reference sequence). V was pared by 8 bases and J by 1 base, with 12 bases between. Sequencing was performed with immunoSEQ multiplex PCR; in TCRdb, only in-frame clones are kept and a portion is missing. The data show fewer than 450,000 clones, about 88% seen once. Those who participated ranged in age from roughly 18 to 100 years and resided in 24 US areas. The receptor was isolated from a woman aged 25 to 39 who had recovered from COVID-19. The rearrangement joins TRBV19 to TRBJ1-5, with D possibly being TRBD1 (5 bases). The source material was PBMCs or T cells enriched from blood (not recorded which). The CDR3 region has the DNA TGTGCCAGTCTAGGGGATAGGAGCAATCAGCCCCAGCATTTT. It specifies CASLGDRSNQPQHF.